This passage covers 21 T cell receptor beta chains from one sample sequenced in a study of T cell responses to AZD1222 COVID-19 vaccine (dated by TCRdb to the early 2020s). The time point label for this specimen denotes: about 28 days (+/-7) after the second vaccine dose. The library was obtained by the immunoSEQ multiplex PCR assay. TCRdb mirrors the immuneACCESS table, restricted to in-frame sequences. Some clones are absent from its copies; in checked studies, under half trace to an unresolved V gene, and the reason for the others is unknown. The sample table holds about 150,000 clones, of which 80% to 95% were seen once. Under 4% of the sample lies in the top ten. The sample in question was peripheral blood, obtained 28 days after the second AZD1222 dose. These receptors were taken from an adult who received the AZD1222 COVID-19 vaccine.

This clone showed up just a few times. This chain links TRBV11-2 with TRBJ1-2; 8 bases align to TRBD1. Germline V gene sequence: CDR1 SGHAT, CDR2 FQNNGV. Losses at the gene ends were 6 bases for V and 3 bases for J; bases not matched to a gene: 6. This CDR3 comprises 14 residues. The CDR3 sequence: CASRAGTGYYGYTF. CDR3 bases: TGTGCCAGCAGGGCCGGGACAGGTTACTATGGCTACACCTTC.

This rearrangement joins TRBV19 to TRBJ2-1, with a possible D match to TRBD2 (5 bases). Per the germline V gene, CDR1 is LNHDA and CDR2 is SQIVND (reference sequence). The V and J ends lost 5 bases and 5 bases respectively, with 13 bases between them. The CDR3 consists of 14 residues. CDR3 sequence reads: CASSPRLADNEQFF. The CDR3 DNA is TGTGCCAGTAGTCCCAGGCTAGCCGACAATGAGCAGTTCTTC.

The chain is built from TRBV2 and TRBJ1-1, with 9 bases identical to TRBD1. The germline V gene encodes CDR1 SNHLY and CDR2 FYNNEI. The CDR3 is 13 amino acids. With V trimmed by 5 bases and J by 5 bases, 3 bases remained unmatched. Here the CDR3 DNA reads TGTGCCAGCAGTACAGGGGGCTGGACTGAAGCTTTCTTT. It translates to CASSTGGWTEAFF.

The chain employs TRBV2 and TRBJ2-7, with a tentative D call TRBD1 (6 bases). The germline V gene has CDR1 SNHLY and CDR2 FYNNEI. The CDR3 is 13 amino acids. Trimming cost V 6 bases and J 4 bases, with 13 bases left between them. CDR3 bases: TGTGCCAGCAGCCCAGGGGCTGAGTACGAGCAGTACTTC. Translating it yields CASSPGAEYEQYF.

The CDR3 protein is CASSMDRRYGYTF. The CDR3, as DNA: TGTGCCAGTAGTATGGACAGACGCTATGGCTACACCTTC. The chain joins TRBV19 to TRBJ1-2, with D tentatively TRBD1 (6 bases). The germline V gene encodes CDR1 LNHDA and CDR2 SQIVND (reference sequence). The CDR3 contains 13 residues. V dropped 3 bases and J dropped 4 bases, with 9 bases sitting between them.

The V call is TRBV19, the J call TRBJ2-7; D is perhaps TRBD2 (6 bases). Germline-derived CDR1 and CDR2 are LNHDA and SQIVND (reference sequence). V was shortened by 8 bases and J by 2 bases, with 19 bases between the two germline ends. This CDR3 has 15 amino acids. Here the CDR3 reads CASAPGVASTYEQYF. CDR3 bases: TGTGCCAGTGCGCCGGGGGTAGCGTCAACCTACGAGCAGTACTTC.

The chain carries TRBV30 and TRBJ2-1; D unresolved. CDR1 GTSNPN and CDR2 SVGIG come from the germline V gene (reference sequence). V lost 5 bases, J lost 12 bases, and 14 bases lay in between. This CDR3 region has 11 residues. CDR3 in amino acids: CAWGDRGVQFF. The CDR3 nucleotides read TGTGCCTGGGGCGACCGAGGTGTGCAGTTCTTC.

The V and J genes are TRBV30 and TRBJ1-1; TRBD1 is a possible D gene (5 bases). The V gene lost 5 bases and the J gene lost 5 bases, with 12 bases spanning the gap. Looked up from germline, CDR1 is GTSNPN and CDR2 is SVGIG (reference sequence). The CDR3 is made up of 12 amino acids. CDR3 DNA sequence: TGTGCCTGGGGGGGGGTCAGAACTGAAGCTTTCTTT. Translation gives CAWGGVRTEAFF.

This rearrangement joins TRBV7-2 to TRBJ1-2; D is uncertain. Trimming pared 1 base from V and 4 bases from J, leaving 10 bases between. CDR1 is SGHTA, CDR2 FQGNSA, per germline. The CDR3 runs 14 residues. The CDR3 loop is CASSLDPGLYGYTF. CDR3 sequence (DNA): TGTGCCAGCAGCTTAGACCCAGGCCTCTATGGCTACACCTTC.

This clone has a single count. This chain connects TRBV6-5 to TRBJ1-4; 7 bases are a match to TRBD1. V shed 0 bases, J shed 8 bases, and the junction held 6 bases outside the gene matches. Germline V gene data show CDR1 as MNHEY and CDR2 as SVGAGI. CDR3 length equals 15 residues. This CDR3 is CASSYSTGRAEKLFF. The DNA of the CDR3 is TGTGCCAGCAGTTACTCGACAGGGAGGGCCGAAAAACTGTTTTTT.

Remarks on this clone: This specimen includes other DNA sequences encoding the same CDR3. The chain uses TRBV7-9 and TRBJ2-5; D not certain. Trimming removed 3 bases at V and 5 bases at J, with 1 base between. The germline V gene has CDR1 SEHNR and CDR2 FQNEAQ (reference sequence). The CDR3 sequence is 10 residues long. DNA of the CDR3: TGTGCCAGCAGCTTGGAGACCCAGTACTTC. It yields the protein CASSLETQYF.

The chain recombines TRBV12-3 or TRBV12-4 with TRBJ1-1; D ambiguous. The CDR3 totals 13 residues. Deletions cut 2 bases from V and 1 base from J, with 5 bases between. CDR3 in DNA: TGTGCCAGCAGTTTAACGGAGAACACTGAAGCTTTCTTT. This encodes CASSLTENTEAFF.

This clone appeared a single time. This chain links TRBV20-1 with TRBJ2-3; tentatively, D is TRBD2 (6 bases). This CDR3 comprises 13 residues. V was shortened by 3 bases and J by 3 bases, with 10 bases between the two germline ends. The germline CDR1 and CDR2 sequences are DFQATT and SNEGSKA (reference sequence). The CDR3 reads CSASRGGTDTQYF. The CDR3 nucleotides read TGCAGTGCTAGTAGGGGAGGAACAGATACGCAGTATTTT.

The DNA for the CDR3 is TGTGCCAGCAGTTCCAGGGCGAGGAGCGGTGATGAAGCTTTCTTT. Translation: CASSSRARSGDEAFF. The rearrangement uses TRBV27 and TRBJ1-1, with TRBD1 as a possible D gene (5 bases). This CDR3 contains 15 residues. Germline lookup yields CDR1 MNHEY and CDR2 SMNVEV (reference sequence). V lost 4 bases, J lost 7 bases, and 19 bases lay in between.

The rearrangement joins TRBV2 to TRBJ2-1; D is possibly TRBD2 (5 bases). CDR3 size: 11 residues. Germline V gives CDR1 SNHLY, CDR2 FYNNEI. Trimming pared 7 bases from V and 9 bases from J, leaving 10 bases between. The CDR3 region has the DNA TGTGCCAGCACACTAGGAGGTGAGCAGTTCTTC. Translated, it gives CASTLGGEQFF.

The chain's CDR3 is CASSLEQGRASYEQYF. In DNA, the CDR3 is TGTGCCAGCAGCTTAGAACAGGGGAGGGCCTCCTACGAGCAGTACTTC. This chain joins TRBV5-4 and TRBJ2-7; D tentatively fits TRBD1 or TRBD2 (7 bases each). The CDR3 covers 16 residues. The germline V gene encodes CDR1 SGHNT and CDR2 YYREEE (reference sequence). Trimming took off 2 bases at V and 0 bases at J, with 15 bases between the two ends.

V and J are TRBV6-5 and TRBJ2-7; 11 bases are shared with TRBD2. With V trimmed by 0 bases and J by 0 bases, 1 base remained unmatched. Per the germline V gene, CDR1 is MNHEY and CDR2 is SVGAGI. The CDR3 contains 16 residues. The CDR3 nucleotides read TGTGCCAGCAGTTACTCGGGGACTAGCGGCTCCTACGAGCAGTACTTC. Amino acids: CASSYSGTSGSYEQYF.

This chain joins TRBV11-2 and TRBJ1-4; no reliable D call. The CDR3 is made up of 13 amino acids. Per germline, CDR1 SGHAT and CDR2 FQNNGV. V shed 5 bases and J shed 2 bases, with 6 bases lying between them. CDR3 region: CASSPNTNEKLFF. CDR3 nucleotides: TGTGCCAGCAGCCCCAATACTAATGAAAAACTGTTTTTT.

The chain carries TRBV5-1 and TRBJ1-1; D unresolved. Trimming took 0 bases from V and 5 from J, leaving 8 bases between them. The germline V gene has CDR1 SGHRS and CDR2 YFSETQ. CDR3 length: 13 amino acids. The CDR3 loop reads CASSLDGGTEAFF. CDR3 DNA: TGCGCCAGCAGCTTGGATGGCGGGACTGAAGCTTTCTTT.

The rearrangement links TRBV2 to TRBJ2-2, with D maybe TRBD1 (5 bases). Trimming removed 11 bases from V and 6 bases from J, with 19 bases in between. The CDR3 length is 14 residues. Germline V lookup: CDR1 SNHLY, CDR2 FYNNEI. The CDR3 bases are TGTGCCGGGATGGGCAGGGCCAGCCCCGGGGAGCTGTTTTTT. Its protein is CAGMGRASPGELFF.

This clone was seen once. The J gene is TRBJ1-1, the V gene TRBV7-2; TRBD1 is a possible D gene (6 bases). Germline V gene data show CDR1 as SGHTA and CDR2 as FQGNSA. The CDR3 is 16 amino acids. Between the trimmed V and J ends, which lost 0 bases and 3 bases, there was a span of 14 bases. The CDR3 loop reads CASSLAPGAVDTEAFF. The DNA for the CDR3 is TGTGCCAGCAGCTTAGCTCCAGGGGCGGTTGACACTGAAGCTTTCTTT.